This TCR beta chain was recorded in a study of shared clonotypes between healthy human individuals. CD8 cells regarded as naive lacked CD45RO, were positively chosen for CCR7, and omitted terminally differentiated effector memory CD45RA+ cells. The study enrolled healthy HIV-negative adults without recent acute infections or vaccinations as donors. Trimming removed 1 base from V and 2 bases from J; junction bases left unmatched: 5. This CDR3 is 17 amino acids long. Germline V gene data show CDR1 as MGHRA and CDR2 as YSYEKL. Repertoires were generated with immunoSEQ multiplex PCR, while TCRdb's copy carries only in-frame clones and drops some. The table records hundreds of thousands of clones, 98% of them present only once.

The sequence came from a man aged 30-40 years in good health. The rearrangement links TRBV4-1 to TRBJ1-4; 9 bases map to TRBD1. The sequenced material came from naive CD8+ T cells sorted from blood. In DNA, the CDR3 is TGCGCCAGCAGCCAAGTGGGGACAGGGATGACTAATGAAAAACTGTTTTTT. Translation gives CASSQVGTGMTNEKLFF.